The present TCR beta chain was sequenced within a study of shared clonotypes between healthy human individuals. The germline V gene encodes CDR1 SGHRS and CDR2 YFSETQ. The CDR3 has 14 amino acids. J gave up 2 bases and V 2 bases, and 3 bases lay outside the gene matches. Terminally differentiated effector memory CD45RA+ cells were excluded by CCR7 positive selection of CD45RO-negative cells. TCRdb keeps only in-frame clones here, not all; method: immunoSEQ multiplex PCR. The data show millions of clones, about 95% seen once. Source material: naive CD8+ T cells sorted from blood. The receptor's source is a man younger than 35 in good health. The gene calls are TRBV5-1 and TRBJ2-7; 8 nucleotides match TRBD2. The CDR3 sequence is CASSFSGTTYEQYF. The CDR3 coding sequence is TGCGCCAGCAGCTTTAGCGGGACAACCTACGAGCAGTACTTC.